This TCR beta chain was obtained from a study of blood T cell repertoires in COVID-19. Overall study context: COVID-19 samples from acute and convalescent phases originated in the United States, Italy and Spain.

This clone was picked up many times. Original handling: Estimated nucleated cell counts came from reference gene primer amplification. This table comes from immunoSEQ multiplex PCR, and its TCRdb copy is limited to in-frame clones, with some not included. V and J calls and clone size come straight from that table; D and trimming were deduced from the DNA. The sample holds over 150,000 clones, around 80% seen once. Trimming removed 2 bases from V and 4 bases from J, with 10 bases in between. Looked up from germline, CDR1 is SGHDT and CDR2 is YYEEEE. The CDR3 is 15 amino acids. This TCR was sampled from a human donor with acute or convalescent COVID-19. The donor label of this sample is uncertain. The sequenced sample consisted of peripheral blood. The chain couples TRBV5-6 to TRBJ1-6, with D tentatively TRBD1 (6 bases). CDR3 sequence: CASSFYRVYNSPLHF. The CDR3 coding sequence is TGTGCCAGCAGCTTCTACAGGGTTTATAATTCACCCCTCCACTTT.